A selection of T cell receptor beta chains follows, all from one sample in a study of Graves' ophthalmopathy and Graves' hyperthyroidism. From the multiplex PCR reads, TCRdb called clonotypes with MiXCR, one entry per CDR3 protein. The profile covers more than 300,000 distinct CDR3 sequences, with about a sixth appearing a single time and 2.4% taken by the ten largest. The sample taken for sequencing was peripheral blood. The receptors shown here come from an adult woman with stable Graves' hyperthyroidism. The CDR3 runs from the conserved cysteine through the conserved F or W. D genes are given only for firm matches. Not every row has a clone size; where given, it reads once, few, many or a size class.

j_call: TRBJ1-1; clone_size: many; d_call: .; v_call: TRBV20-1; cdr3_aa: CSARGRGGRGTEAFF; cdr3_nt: TGCAGTGCTAGAGGCCGGGGAGGGCGCGGGACTGAAGCTTTCTTT
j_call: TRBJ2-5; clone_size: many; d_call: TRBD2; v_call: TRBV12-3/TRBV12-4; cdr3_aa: CASSLLGGLAGGRGQETQYF; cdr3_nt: TGTGCCAGCAGTTTGCTGGGAGGACTAGCGGGGGGGAGAGGCCAAGAGACCCAGTACTTC
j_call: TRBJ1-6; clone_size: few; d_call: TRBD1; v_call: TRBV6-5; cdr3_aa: CASSYFASGQGNSPLHF; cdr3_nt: TGTGCCAGCAGTTACTTCGCTTCGGGACAGGGGAATTCACCCCTCCACTTT
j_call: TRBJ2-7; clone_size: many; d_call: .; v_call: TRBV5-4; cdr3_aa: CASSLPGTSLHEQYF; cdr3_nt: TGTGCCAGCAGCTTACCCGGGACATCGTTACACGAGCAGTACTTC
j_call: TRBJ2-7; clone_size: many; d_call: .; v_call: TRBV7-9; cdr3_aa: CASSLGPDSTPLEQYF; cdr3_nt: TGTGCCAGCAGCTTAGGCCCGGACTCAACCCCACTCGAGCAGTACTTC
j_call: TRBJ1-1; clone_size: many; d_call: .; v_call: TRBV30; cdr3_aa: CAWRSGNTEAFF; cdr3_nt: TGTGCCTGGAGGAGCGGGAACACTGAAGCTTTCTTT
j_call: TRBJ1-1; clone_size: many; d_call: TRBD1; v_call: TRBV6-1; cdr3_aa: CASSVTGTGVNTEAFF; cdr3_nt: TGTGCCAGCAGTGTCACCGGGACAGGGGTTAACACTGAAGCTTTCTTT
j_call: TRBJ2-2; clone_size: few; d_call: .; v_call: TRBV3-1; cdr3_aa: CASSQESRAAGELFF; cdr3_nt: TGTGCCAGCAGCCAAGAATCCCGGGCCGCCGGGGAGCTGTTTTTT
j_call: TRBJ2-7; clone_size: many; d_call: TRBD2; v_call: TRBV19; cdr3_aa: CASSIISGAYEQYF; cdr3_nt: TGTGCCAGTAGTATAATAAGCGGGGCCTACGAGCAGTACTTC
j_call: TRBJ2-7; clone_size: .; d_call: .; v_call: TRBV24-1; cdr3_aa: CATSDPTKVHEQYF; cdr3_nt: TGTGCCACCAGTGATCCCACCAAGGTCCACGAGCAGTACTTC
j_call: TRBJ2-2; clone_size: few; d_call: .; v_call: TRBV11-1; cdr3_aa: CASSLFTGPNTGELFF; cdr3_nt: TGTGCCAGCAGCTTATTTACAGGTCCGAACACCGGGGAGCTGTTTTTT
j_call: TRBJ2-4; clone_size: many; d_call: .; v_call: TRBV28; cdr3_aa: CASTPGGVKNIQYF; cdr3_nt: TGTGCCAGCACCCCCGGGGGAGTCAAAAACATTCAGTACTTC
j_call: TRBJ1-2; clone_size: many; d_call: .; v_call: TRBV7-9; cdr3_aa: CASSVMAYGYTF; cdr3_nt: TGTGCCAGCAGTGTCATGGCCTATGGCTACACCTTC
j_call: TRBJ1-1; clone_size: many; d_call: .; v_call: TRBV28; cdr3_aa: CASSLAGMNTEAFF; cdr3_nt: TGTGCCAGCAGTTTAGCAGGAATGAACACTGAAGCTTTCTTT
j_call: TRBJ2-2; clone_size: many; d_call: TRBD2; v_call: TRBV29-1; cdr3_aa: CSVSGGQISGELFF; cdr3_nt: TGCAGCGTTTCGGGGGGTCAGATTTCCGGGGAGCTGTTTTTT
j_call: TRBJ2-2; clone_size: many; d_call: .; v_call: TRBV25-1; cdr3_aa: CASSGASGELFF; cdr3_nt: TGTGCCAGCAGTGGGGCGAGCGGGGAGCTGTTTTTT
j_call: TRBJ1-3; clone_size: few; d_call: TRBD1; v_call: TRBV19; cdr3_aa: CASRGRRTGFHSGNTIYF; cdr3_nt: TGTGCCAGTAGAGGAAGAAGGACAGGATTTCACTCTGGAAACACCATATATTTT
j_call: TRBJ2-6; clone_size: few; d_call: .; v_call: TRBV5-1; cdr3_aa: CASSPPSSGANVLTF; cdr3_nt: TGCGCCAGCAGCCCCCCAAGCTCTGGGGCCAACGTCCTGACTTTC
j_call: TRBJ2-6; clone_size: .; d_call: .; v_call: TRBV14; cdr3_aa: CASSQVGVSGANVLTF; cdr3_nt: TGTGCCAGCAGCCAAGTTGGAGTTTCTGGGGCCAACGTCCTGACTTTC
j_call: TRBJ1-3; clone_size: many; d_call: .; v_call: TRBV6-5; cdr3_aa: CASSSPGAGNTIYF; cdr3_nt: TGTGCCAGCAGTTCTCCAGGGGCTGGAAACACCATATATTTT
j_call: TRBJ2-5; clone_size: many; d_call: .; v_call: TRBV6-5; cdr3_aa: CASRAGLQETQYF; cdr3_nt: TGTGCCAGCAGGGCGGGATTACAAGAGACCCAGTACTTC
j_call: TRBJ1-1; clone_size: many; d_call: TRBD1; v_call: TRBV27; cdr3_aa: CASSRQGVQRVNTEAFF; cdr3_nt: TGTGCCAGCAGTCGCCAGGGGGTACAGAGGGTGAACACTGAAGCTTTCTTT
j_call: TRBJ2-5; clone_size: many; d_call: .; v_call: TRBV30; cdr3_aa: CAWRRVVGETQYF; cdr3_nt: TGTGCCTGGCGCAGGGTAGTTGGAGAGACCCAGTACTTC
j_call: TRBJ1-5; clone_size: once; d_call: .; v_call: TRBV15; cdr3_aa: CATSRDRWSSDQPQHF; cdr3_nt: TGTGCCACCAGCAGAGATCGTTGGTCCTCAGATCAGCCCCAGCATTTT
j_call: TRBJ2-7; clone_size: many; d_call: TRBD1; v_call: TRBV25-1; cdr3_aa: CASQGQGGLEQYF; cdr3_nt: TGTGCCAGCCAAGGACAGGGAGGTCTCGAGCAGTACTTC
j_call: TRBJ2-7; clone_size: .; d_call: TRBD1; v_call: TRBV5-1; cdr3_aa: CASSLLQGAYEQYF; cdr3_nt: TGCGCCAGCAGCTTGTTACAGGGGGCCTACGAGCAGTACTTC
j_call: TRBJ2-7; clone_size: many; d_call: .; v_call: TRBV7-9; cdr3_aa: CASSLLGVDEQYF; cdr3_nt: TGTGCCAGCAGCTTACTCGGGGTAGACGAGCAGTACTTC
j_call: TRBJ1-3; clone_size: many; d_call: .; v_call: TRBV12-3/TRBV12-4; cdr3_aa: CASILPNGGNTIYF; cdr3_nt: TGTGCCAGCATACTACCCAATGGCGGAAACACCATATATTTT
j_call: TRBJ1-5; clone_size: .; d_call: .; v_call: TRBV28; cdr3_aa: CASSDMGGQPQHF; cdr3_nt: TGTGCCAGCAGCGACATGGGAGGACAGCCTCAGCATTTT
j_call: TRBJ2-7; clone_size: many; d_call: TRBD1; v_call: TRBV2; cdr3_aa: CASLGQGRIYEQYF; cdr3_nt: TGTGCCAGCCTTGGACAGGGCCGAATCTACGAGCAGTACTTC
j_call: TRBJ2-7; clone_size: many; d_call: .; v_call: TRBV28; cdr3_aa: CASRRLWEQYF; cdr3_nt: TGTGCCAGCAGACGACTTTGGGAGCAGTACTTC
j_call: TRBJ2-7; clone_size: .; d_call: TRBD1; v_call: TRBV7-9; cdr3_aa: CASSPPGQTYEQYF; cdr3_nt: TGTGCCAGCAGCCCGCCGGGACAGACCTACGAGCAGTACTTC
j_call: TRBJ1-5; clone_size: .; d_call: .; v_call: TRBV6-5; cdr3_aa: CASSSQDRCNQPQHF; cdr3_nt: TGTGCCAGCAGTTCCCAGGACCGATGCAATCAGCCCCAGCATTTT
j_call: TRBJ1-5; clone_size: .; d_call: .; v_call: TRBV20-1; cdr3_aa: CSARSWWQSNQPQHF; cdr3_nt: TGCAGTGCTAGGTCCTGGTGGCAGAGTAATCAGCCCCAGCATTTT
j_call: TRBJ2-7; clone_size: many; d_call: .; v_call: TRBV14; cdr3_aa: CASSQRPGTPPNTYEQYF; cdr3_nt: TGTGCCAGCAGCCAAAGACCGGGGACACCACCGAATACCTACGAGCAGTACTTC
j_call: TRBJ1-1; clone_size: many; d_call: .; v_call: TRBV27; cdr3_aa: CVSAWDGNTEAFF; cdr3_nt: TGTGTTTCTGCTTGGGACGGGAACACTGAAGCTTTCTTT
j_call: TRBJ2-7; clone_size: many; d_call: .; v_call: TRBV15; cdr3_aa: CATSRVGAYEQYF; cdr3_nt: TGTGCCACCAGCAGAGTAGGGGCCTACGAGCAGTACTTC
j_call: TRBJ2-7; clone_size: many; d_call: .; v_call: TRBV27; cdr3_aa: CASSFKADYEQYF; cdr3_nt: TGTGCCAGCAGTTTCAAGGCAGACTACGAGCAGTACTTC
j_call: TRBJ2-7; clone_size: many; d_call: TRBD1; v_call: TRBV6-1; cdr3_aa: CASSETGTGLITYEQYF; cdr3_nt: TGTGCCAGCAGTGAAACCGGGACAGGATTAATTACTTACGAGCAGTACTTC
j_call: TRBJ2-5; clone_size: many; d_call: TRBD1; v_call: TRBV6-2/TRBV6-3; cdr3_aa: CASSYRQGGETQYF; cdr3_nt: TGTGCCAGCAGTTACCGACAGGGCGGAGAGACCCAGTACTTC
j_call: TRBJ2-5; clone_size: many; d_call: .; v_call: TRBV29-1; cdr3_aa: CSAGPWETQYF; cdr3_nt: TGCAGCGCCGGACCTTGGGAGACCCAGTACTTC
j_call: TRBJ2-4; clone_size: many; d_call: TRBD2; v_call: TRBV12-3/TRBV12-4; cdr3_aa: CASSFVIGREGLAKNIQYF; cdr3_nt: TGTGCCAGCAGTTTCGTTATCGGGCGGGAGGGCCTAGCCAAAAACATTCAGTACTTC
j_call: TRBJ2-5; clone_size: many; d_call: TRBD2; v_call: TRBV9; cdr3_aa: CASSPSASGRIETQYF; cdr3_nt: TGTGCCAGCAGCCCTTCGGCTAGCGGGAGGATCGAGACCCAGTACTTC
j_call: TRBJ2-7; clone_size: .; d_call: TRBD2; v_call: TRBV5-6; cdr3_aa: CASSSVAGVYEQYF; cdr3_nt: TGTGCCAGCAGCTCTGTAGCGGGAGTCTACGAGCAGTACTTC
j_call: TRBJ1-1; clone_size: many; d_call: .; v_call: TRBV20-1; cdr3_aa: CSARVGQGGGTEAFF; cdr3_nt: TGCAGTGCTAGAGTAGGGCAGGGAGGAGGCACTGAAGCTTTCTTT
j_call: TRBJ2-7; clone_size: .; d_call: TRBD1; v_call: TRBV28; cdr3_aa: CASRRTGPLYEQYF; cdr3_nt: TGTGCCAGCAGGCGGACAGGCCCGCTCTACGAGCAGTACTTC
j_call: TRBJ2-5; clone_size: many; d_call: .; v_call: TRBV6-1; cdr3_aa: CASSERAPLETQYF; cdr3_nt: TGTGCCAGCAGTGAGCGAGCCCCTCTGGAGACCCAGTACTTC
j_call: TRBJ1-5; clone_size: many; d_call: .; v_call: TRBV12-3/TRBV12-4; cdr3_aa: CASRAPEEPQHF; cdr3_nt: TGTGCCAGCAGGGCTCCAGAGGAGCCCCAGCATTTT
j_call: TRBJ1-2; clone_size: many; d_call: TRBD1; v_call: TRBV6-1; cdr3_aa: CASSEAGQKGSGYTF; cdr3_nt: TGTGCCAGCAGTGAAGCGGGACAGAAGGGGAGTGGCTACACCTTC
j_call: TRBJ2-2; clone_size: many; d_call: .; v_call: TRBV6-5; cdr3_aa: CASRQGGTGELFF; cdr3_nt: TGTGCCAGCCGTCAGGGTGGCACCGGGGAGCTGTTTTTT
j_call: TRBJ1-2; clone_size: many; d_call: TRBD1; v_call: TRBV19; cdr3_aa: CASTPVRGQGYTF; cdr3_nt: TGTGCCAGTACCCCCGTAAGGGGGCAAGGCTACACCTTC